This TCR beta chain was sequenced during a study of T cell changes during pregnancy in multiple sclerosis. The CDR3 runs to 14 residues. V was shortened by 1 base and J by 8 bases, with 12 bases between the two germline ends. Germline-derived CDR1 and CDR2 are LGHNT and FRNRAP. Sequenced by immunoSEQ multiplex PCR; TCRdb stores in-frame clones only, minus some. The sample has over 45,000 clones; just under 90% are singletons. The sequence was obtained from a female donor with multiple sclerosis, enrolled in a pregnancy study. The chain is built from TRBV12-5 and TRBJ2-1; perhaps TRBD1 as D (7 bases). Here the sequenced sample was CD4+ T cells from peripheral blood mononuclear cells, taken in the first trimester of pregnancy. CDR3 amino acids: CASGLAGGPHEQFF. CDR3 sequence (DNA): TGTGCTAGTGGTTTGGCAGGGGGGCCCCATGAGCAGTTCTTC. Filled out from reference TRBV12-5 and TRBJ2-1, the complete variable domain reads DARVTQTPRHKVTEMGQEVTMRCQPILGHNTVFWYRQTMMQGLELLAYFRNRAPLDDSGMPKDRFSAEMPDATLATLKIQPSEPRDSAVYFCASGLAGGPHEQFFGPGTRLTVL.